This is a list of T cell receptor beta chains from one sample in a study of shared clonotypes between healthy human individuals. Here immunoSEQ multiplex PCR was the method, and the copy in TCRdb shows in-frame clones only, minus some. This table holds 2 million to 2.5 million clones, 92% found once. The specimen was naive CD4+ T cells from PBMCs. All receptors derive from a man younger than 35 in good health. Some clones in this sample may be carry-over from other donors' samples. Both conserved end residues are part of each CDR3. The D gene is left open where the match is weak. The size field is filled for only some rows; it gives once, few, many or a size class.

CDR3: CASSLNQLDYEQYF
DNA: TGTGCCAGCAGCTTAAACCAGTTAGACTACGAGCAGTACTTC
J: TRBJ2-7
size: .
D: .
V: TRBV7-9

CDR3: CASSQEGLAGGPWGIRYEQYF
DNA: TGTGCCAGCAGCCAAGAAGGGCTAGCGGGAGGCCCCTGGGGCATCCGCTACGAGCAGTACTTC
J: TRBJ2-7
size: .
D: TRBD2
V: TRBV14

CDR3: CASSQGHGTGANVLTF
DNA: TGCGCCAGCAGCCAAGGTCATGGGACTGGGGCCAACGTCCTGACTTTC
J: TRBJ2-6
size: .
D: .
V: TRBV4-1

CDR3: CASSEPQVFRTGELFF
DNA: TGTGCCAGCAGTGAACCCCAGGTGTTTAGGACCGGGGAGCTGTTTTTT
J: TRBJ2-2
size: .
D: .
V: TRBV6-1

CDR3: CSAPLVHEQFF
DNA: TGCAGTGCGCCGCTGGTTCATGAGCAGTTCTTC
J: TRBJ2-1
size: .
D: .
V: TRBV20-1

CDR3: CASSYTEPAQRDEQYF
DNA: TGCGCCAGCAGCTACACCGAGCCAGCCCAGAGGGACGAGCAGTACTTC
J: TRBJ2-7
size: .
D: .
V: TRBV5-1

CDR3: CASSVGSGTNTGELFF
DNA: TGTGCCAGCAGCGTAGGTAGCGGAACGAACACCGGGGAGCTGTTTTTT
J: TRBJ2-2
size: .
D: .
V: TRBV9

CDR3: CASSLVLGPNQPQHF
DNA: TGTGCCAGCAGCTTAGTGCTGGGACCGAATCAGCCCCAGCATTTT
J: TRBJ1-5
size: .
D: .
V: TRBV7-2

CDR3: CASSLGLGSYNEQFF
DNA: TGTGCCAGCAGCTTGGGACTAGGGTCCTACAATGAGCAGTTCTTC
J: TRBJ2-1
size: .
D: .
V: TRBV5-4

CDR3: CASSYPTGNTGELFF
DNA: TGCGCCAGCAGCTACCCGACAGGGAACACCGGGGAGCTGTTTTTT
J: TRBJ2-2
size: .
D: .
V: TRBV5-1

CDR3: CASRWTGLGDTQYF
DNA: TGTGCCAGCAGGTGGACAGGTTTGGGGGATACGCAGTATTTT
J: TRBJ2-3
size: .
D: TRBD1
V: TRBV27

CDR3: CASSLGSGGTQYF
DNA: TGTGCCAGCAGCTTAGGCTCGGGGGGGACCCAGTACTTC
J: TRBJ2-5
size: .
D: TRBD2
V: TRBV7-8

CDR3: CASSRNRASYEQYF
DNA: TGTGCCAGCAGCCGGAACAGGGCCTCCTACGAGCAGTACTTC
J: TRBJ2-7
size: .
D: .
V: TRBV2

CDR3: CASSPEGDREKLFF
DNA: TGTGCCAGCAGCCCCGAGGGGGACAGGGAAAAACTGTTTTTT
J: TRBJ1-4
size: once
D: TRBD1
V: TRBV9

CDR3: CASSGGGNQPQHF
DNA: TGTGCCAGCTCAGGGGGGGGCAATCAGCCCCAGCATTTT
J: TRBJ1-5
size: .
D: .
V: TRBV18

CDR3: CSVEEDRAPNEKLFF
DNA: TGCAGCGTTGAAGAAGACAGGGCGCCTAATGAAAAACTGTTTTTT
J: TRBJ1-4
size: .
D: TRBD1
V: TRBV29-1

CDR3: CASSYSPTAGNTIYF
DNA: TGTGCCAGCAGTTACTCGCCTACCGCTGGAAACACCATATATTTT
J: TRBJ1-3
size: .
D: .
V: TRBV6-5

CDR3: CATSRRLAGGPDTQYF
DNA: TGTGCCACCAGCAGACGACTAGCGGGAGGTCCAGATACGCAGTATTTT
J: TRBJ2-3
size: .
D: TRBD2
V: TRBV15

CDR3: CASSKGQRRNTEAFF
DNA: TGTGCCAGCAGTAAGGGACAGCGACGAAACACTGAAGCTTTCTTT
J: TRBJ1-1
size: .
D: TRBD1
V: TRBV6-6

CDR3: CAIGTQNSGNTIYF
DNA: TGTGCCATCGGTACCCAAAACTCTGGAAACACCATATATTTT
J: TRBJ1-3
size: .
D: .
V: TRBV10-3

CDR3: CASSGTGGRTYEQYF
DNA: TGTGCCAGCAGTGGGACAGGGGGGCGAACCTACGAGCAGTACTTC
J: TRBJ2-7
size: .
D: TRBD1
V: TRBV25-1

CDR3: CASSPQGQNYGYTF
DNA: TGTGCCAGTAGTCCCCAGGGACAGAACTATGGCTACACCTTC
J: TRBJ1-2
size: .
D: TRBD1
V: TRBV19

CDR3: CASSLVGRWGTDTQYF
DNA: TGTGCCAGCAGCTTGGTCGGGAGGTGGGGCACAGATACGCAGTATTTT
J: TRBJ2-3
size: .
D: TRBD2
V: TRBV5-6

CDR3: CASSRRGSDSYNEQFF
DNA: TGTGCCAGCAGCCGGCGCGGGAGCGACTCCTACAATGAGCAGTTCTTC
J: TRBJ2-1
size: .
D: TRBD2
V: TRBV7-9

CDR3: CASSSSRGNTEAFF
DNA: TGTGCCAGCAGTTCCTCGCGCGGGAACACTGAAGCTTTCTTT
J: TRBJ1-1
size: .
D: .
V: TRBV6-5

CDR3: CASSLDPAGELFF
DNA: TGCGCCAGCAGCTTGGATCCAGCGGGGGAGCTGTTTTTT
J: TRBJ2-2
size: .
D: .
V: TRBV5-1

CDR3: CASSPDRVNEKLFF
DNA: TGTGCCAGCAGCCCGGACAGGGTTAATGAAAAACTGTTTTTT
J: TRBJ1-4
size: .
D: TRBD1
V: TRBV13

CDR3: CASSPPESRVPQYF
DNA: TGTGCCAGCTCACCACCGGAGTCCAGGGTACCCCAGTACTTC
J: TRBJ2-5
size: .
D: .
V: TRBV18